Detailed here is one T cell receptor beta chain. The source of the sample is a study of blood T cell repertoires in COVID-19. Study details: Samples of COVID-19 (acute and convalescent) were obtained from the United States, Italy and Spain.

In the authors' workflow: From reference gene primer amplification, estimates of nucleated cell counts were derived. Some clones are missing from TCRdb's copy, which holds only in-frame ones; the method was immunoSEQ multiplex PCR. Clone size and V and J calls were adopted from that table, with D and trimming inferred from the DNA. The data show 200,000 or so clones, roughly nine tenths seen once. V gave up 4 bases and J gave up 7 bases, with 10 bases separating them. This CDR3 contains 13 residues. Germline V gives CDR1 LNHDA, CDR2 SQIVND (reference sequence). The sequence came from a woman between 65 and 79 years old with acute or convalescent COVID-19. The sequenced sample was peripheral blood. The chain carries TRBV19 and TRBJ1-4; D not certain. CDR3 protein: CASSTPRGEKLFF. The CDR3, as DNA: TGTGCCAGTAGTACCCCTCGGGGTGAAAAACTGTTTTTT. Supplemented by reference TRBV19 and TRBJ1-4, the full variable domain reads DGGITQSPKYLFRKEGQNVTLSCEQNLNHDAMYWYRQDPGQGLRLIYYSQIVNDFQKGDIAEGYSVSREKKESFPLTVTSAQKNPTAFYLCASSTPRGEKLFFGSGTQLSVL.